Below are 17 T cell receptor beta chains sequenced from a single sample in a study of cytomegalovirus exposure and HLA in healthy donors. Assay used: immunoSEQ multiplex PCR; TCRdb lists only in-frame clones, some missing. Here the sample spans tens of thousands of clones, about 96% being singletons. The sample taken for sequencing was PBMCs. All receptors derive from a young woman in good health and CMV-seronegative.

The rearrangement links TRBV28 to TRBJ2-3; TRBD2 agrees at 16 bases. The CDR3 is made up of 13 amino acids. The germline V gene encodes CDR1 MDHEN and CDR2 SYDVKM. The V and J ends lost 10 bases and 6 bases, in that order; junction bases with no gene match: 1. CDR3 sequence reads: CAMGLAGGDTQYF. Written as DNA, the CDR3 is TGTGCCATGGGACTAGCGGGGGGGGATACGCAGTATTTT.

V and J are TRBV21-1 and TRBJ1-1; the DNA was not compared with TRBD1, the D call given in the table. TRBV21-1 is a documented pseudogene. The CDR3 loop spans 15 amino acids. CDR3 protein: CASSKEGGQGAEAFF. The CDR3 DNA follows: TGTGCCAGCAGCAAAGAAGGCGGACAGGGCGCTGAAGCTTTCTTT.

This rearrangement joins TRBV4-1 to TRBJ2-5; possible D gene TRBD2, 6 bases. The length of the CDR3 is 15 residues. Between the trimmed V and J ends, which lost 1 base and 5 bases, there was a span of 14 bases. The germline V gene has CDR1 MGHRA and CDR2 YSYEKL. The CDR3 protein is CASSQVGGSLETQYF. The CDR3 DNA follows: TGCGCCAGCAGCCAAGTTGGGGGGAGCCTTGAGACCCAGTACTTC.

This chain joins TRBV5-5 and TRBJ1-2; D is possibly TRBD1 (5 bases). The germline CDR1 and CDR2 sequences are SGHKS and YYEKEE (reference sequence). The CDR3 contains 15 residues. Trimming took off 4 bases at V and 2 bases at J, with 15 bases between the two ends. The CDR3 here is CASSAGPSSNYGYTF. The CDR3, as DNA: TGTGCCAGCAGCGCGGGACCGAGTTCAAACTATGGCTACACCTTC.

Written as DNA, the CDR3 is TGTGCCAGCTCACGGACAGAAGAAGAGACCCAGTACTTC. It translates to CASSRTEEETQYF. The chain uses TRBV18 and TRBJ2-5, with D maybe TRBD1 (6 bases). V shed 4 bases and J shed 3 bases, with 9 bases lying between them. CDR3 size: 13 residues. Germline values: CDR1 KGHSH, CDR2 LQKENI.

This clone was counted a single time. This rearrangement joins TRBV28 to TRBJ2-4; the match to TRBD1 covers 7 bases. Germline lookup yields CDR1 MDHEN and CDR2 SYDVKM. The CDR3 loop spans 15 amino acids. Trimming removed 4 bases from V and 5 bases from J; junction bases left unmatched: 8. Here the CDR3 reads CASSYPTGAENIQYF. As DNA, the CDR3 is TGTGCCAGCAGTTACCCCACAGGGGCGGAAAACATTCAGTACTTC.

The V and J genes are TRBV5-1 and TRBJ2-6, with 9 nucleotides matching TRBD1. The CDR3 is 17 amino acids. CDR1 and CDR2 from the germline V gene are SGHRS and YFSETQ. Losses at the gene ends were 7 bases for V and 1 base for J; bases not matched to a gene: 9. The CDR3 DNA is TGCGCCAGCGAGCGAGGGACAGGGAAATCTGGGGCCAACGTCCTGACTTTC. Translation gives CASERGTGKSGANVLTF.

The V and J genes are TRBV11-2 and TRBJ2-5; D is uncertain. Trimming left V 3 bases short and J 3 bases short, with 5 bases between. The V gene's germline CDR1 is SGHAT and CDR2 FQNNGV. The CDR3 consists of 12 residues. CDR3 in DNA: TGTGCCAGCAGCTTCCAGGAAGAGACCCAGTACTTC. This codes for CASSFQEETQYF.

This chain uses TRBV6-5 with TRBJ1-2, with 10 bases lining up with TRBD1. The ends lost 6 bases at V and 3 bases at J; junction bases unmatched: 4. Germline V CDR1 and CDR2: MNHEY, SVGAGI. The CDR3 extends over 14 amino acids. In DNA, the CDR3 is TGTGCCAGCAGCTGGACAGGGGGGGACTATGGCTACACCTTC. Encoded protein: CASSWTGGDYGYTF.

The gene calls are TRBV30 and TRBJ1-4; the D gene is possibly TRBD1 (5 bases). Germline CDR1 and CDR2: GTSNPN and SVGIG (reference sequence). The CDR3 is 15 amino acids. V shed 0 bases and J shed 8 bases, with 16 bases lying between them. The CDR3 spells CAWSVLGAGREKLFF. The CDR3 DNA sequence: TGTGCCTGGAGTGTTCTTGGGGCGGGACGAGAAAAACTGTTTTTT.

The CDR3 DNA sequence: TGTGCCATCAGTCGGAGAGGCGACAGGGGAATTACTGGGGCCAACGTCCTGACTTTC. Encoded protein: CAISRRGDRGITGANVLTF. The rearrangement links TRBV10-3 to TRBJ2-6; 8 bases match TRBD1. The V gene's germline CDR1 is ENHRY and CDR2 SYGVKD. The CDR3 loop spans 19 amino acids. J lost 2 bases, V lost 5 bases, and 14 bases had no gene match.

V is TRBV5-1 and J is TRBJ2-3; D may be TRBD2 (6 bases). There are 14 residues in the CDR3. Germline V gene lookup returns CDR1 SGHRS and CDR2 YFSETQ. V lost 3 bases and J lost 1, with 9 bases in between. CDR3 coding DNA: TGCGCCAGCAGCTGGGACTCCCGCACAGATACGCAGTATTTT. Translating it yields CASSWDSRTDTQYF.

This chain links TRBV6-5 with TRBJ2-7, with D hard to call. Deletions cut 6 bases from V and 5 bases from J, with 8 bases between. This CDR3 contains 11 residues. Germline assignment: CDR1 MNHEY and CDR2 SVGAGI. The DNA of the CDR3 is TGTGCCAGCAGCCTATACGACGAGCAGTACTTC. Translated, it gives CASSLYDEQYF.

This chain joins TRBV27 and TRBJ2-1, with TRBD2 identical over 9 bases. Germline V gene sequence: CDR1 MNHEY, CDR2 SMNVEV (reference sequence). V lost 7 bases, J lost 1 base, and 8 bases stayed unmatched. The CDR3 spans 16 residues. CDR3 bases: TGTGCCAGCATACCTCTTAGCGGGAGTTCCTACAATGAGCAGTTCTTC. This sequence encodes CASIPLSGSSYNEQFF.

The chain links TRBV5-1 to TRBJ2-3; TRBD2 aligns across 7 bases. In germline, CDR1 is SGHRS, CDR2 YFSETQ. The V segment lost 0 bases and the J segment 5 bases; nucleotides outside the gene matches: 3. The CDR3 loop spans 14 amino acids. The CDR3 coding sequence is TGCGCCAGCAGCTTGGACGGGGAGGGAGATACGCAGTATTTT. Translation gives CASSLDGEGDTQYF. The full variable domain, with the rest looked up from reference TRBV5-1 and TRBJ2-3, is KAGVTQTPRYLIKTRGQQVTLSCSPISGHRSVSWYQQTPGQGLQFLFEYFSETQRNKGNFPGRFSGRQFSNSRSEMNVSTLELGDSALYLCASSLDGEGDTQYFGPGTRLTVL.

This CDR3 is CASSLFFGVGGENIQYF. CDR3 DNA sequence: TGCGCCAGCAGCTTGTTCTTCGGTGTGGGAGGGGAAAACATTCAGTACTTC. The rearrangement joins TRBV5-1 to TRBJ2-4, with 7 bases lining up with TRBD2. This CDR3 is built from 17 residues. Unmatched junction bases numbered 12, after V lost 1 base and J lost 5 bases. Per the germline V gene, CDR1 is SGHRS and CDR2 is YFSETQ.

The rearrangement joins TRBV28 to TRBJ1-1, with D possibly TRBD1 on 6 matching bases. The CDR3 sequence is 13 residues long. Germline V CDR1 and CDR2: MDHEN, SYDVKM. V gave up 5 bases and J gave up 6 bases, with 13 bases separating them. CDR3 loop: CASSARTAAEAFF. In nucleotides, the CDR3 is TGTGCCAGCAGTGCCAGGACAGCTGCTGAAGCTTTCTTT.